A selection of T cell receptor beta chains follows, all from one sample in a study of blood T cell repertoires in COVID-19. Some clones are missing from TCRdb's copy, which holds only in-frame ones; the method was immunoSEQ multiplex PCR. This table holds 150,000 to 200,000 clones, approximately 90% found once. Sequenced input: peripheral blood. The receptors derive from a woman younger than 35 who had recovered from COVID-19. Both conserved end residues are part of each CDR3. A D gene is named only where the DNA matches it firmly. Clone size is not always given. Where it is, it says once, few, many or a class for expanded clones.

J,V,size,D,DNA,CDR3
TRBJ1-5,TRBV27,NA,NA,TGTGCCAGCAGTCTCAGGGTTGACCAGCCCCAGCATTTT,CASSLRVDQPQHF
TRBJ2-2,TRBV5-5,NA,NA,TGTGCCAGCAGCTTGAGGGGTGACACCGGGGAGCTGTTTTTT,CASSLRGDTGELFF
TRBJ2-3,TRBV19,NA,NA,TGTGCCAGTAGTCCGGGACTGATTAGCACAGATACGCAGTATTTT,CASSPGLISTDTQYF
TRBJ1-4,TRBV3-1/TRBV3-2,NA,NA,TGTGCCAGCAGCCAAGTTGTCACAACTAATGAAAAACTGTTTTTT,CASSQVVTTNEKLFF
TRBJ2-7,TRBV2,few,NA,TGTGCCAGCACTGGCGGGGCTACCTACGAGCAGTACTTC,CASTGGATYEQYF
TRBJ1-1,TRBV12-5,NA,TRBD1,TGTGCTAGTGGTCCGGCGACAGGGAAGATGACTGAAGCTTTCTTT,CASGPATGKMTEAFF
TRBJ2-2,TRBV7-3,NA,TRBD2,TGTGCCAGCAGCTTAGACGGTTTACTAGCGGGAGTTTCTGGGGAGCTGTTTTTT,CASSLDGLLAGVSGELFF
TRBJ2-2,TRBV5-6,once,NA,TGTGCCAGCAGCTTGGTGCAGACGAACACCGGGGAGCTGTTTTTT,CASSLVQTNTGELFF
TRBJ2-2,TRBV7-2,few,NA,TGTGCCAGCAGCTTAGGGGCGGGCACCGGGGAGCTGTTTTTT,CASSLGAGTGELFF
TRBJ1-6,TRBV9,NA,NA,TGTGCCAGCAGCTATTCTGAGAGCGAAGTTAGCTCCTATAATTCACCCCTCCACTTT,CASSYSESEVSSYNSPLHF
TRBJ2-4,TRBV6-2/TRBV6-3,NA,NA,TGTGCCAGCAGTTACGGCGGTGAGGGAAACATTCAGTACTTC,CASSYGGEGNIQYF
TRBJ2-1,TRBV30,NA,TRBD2,TGTGCCTGGAGTGGGCCTAGCGGGAGGCCCGATGAGCAGTTCTTC,CAWSGPSGRPDEQFF
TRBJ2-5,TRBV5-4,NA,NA,TGTGCCAGCAGCCTTATGGGGGGGCTCCAAGAGACCCAGTACTTC,CASSLMGGLQETQYF